This T cell receptor beta chain was identified in a study of yellow fever vaccine responses in identical twins. Note on this clonotype: Antigen specificity is unknown.

Trimming cost V 0 bases and J 9 bases, with 21 bases left between them. The CDR3 covers 16 residues. Germline V gene data show CDR1 as SGHAT and CDR2 as FQNNGV. Each CDR3 protein is one row after TCRdb ran MiXCR on the RT-PCR reads. The sample gives under 20,000 distinct CDR3 sequences, around 70% of which show up once; roughly 2% is in the top ten. General study points: Reported findings indicate that twins' vaccine T cell responses seemed partially convergent, partially personalized.

The chain employs TRBV11-2 and TRBJ2-7; tentative D call: TRBD2 (5 bases). The sequences come from T cells from blood (PBMCs), unsorted or a sorted subset (not recorded which), collected before or after yellow fever vaccination (not recorded which). The receptor was derived from a woman aged 18-29 years who received the yellow fever vaccine. This chain's CDR3 is CASSLDLASSGVAQYF. DNA of the CDR3: TGTGCCAGCAGCTTAGATTTGGCTTCGTCCGGGGTGGCGCAGTACTTC.